One sample yielded the 18 T cell receptor beta chains listed below, sequenced in a study of blood T cell repertoires in COVID-19. The method was immunoSEQ multiplex PCR; TCRdb's version includes in-frame clones alone and lacks a portion of them. This sample has under 350,000 clones, with 80% to 90% found just once. The sequenced sample was PBMCs or T cells enriched from blood (not recorded which). Receptor source: a woman aged 40 to 49 with acute COVID-19.

The rearrangement links TRBV28 to TRBJ1-2, with 12 bases fitting TRBD1. The CDR3 spans 16 residues. V gave up 5 bases and J gave up 7 bases; unmatched junction bases: 11. Germline CDR1 MDHEN, CDR2 SYDVKM. The CDR3 reads CASSPHRPGQGAGYTF. CDR3 nucleotides: TGTGCCAGCAGTCCCCATAGACCGGGACAGGGGGCTGGCTACACCTTC.

The V gene is TRBV5-4, the J gene TRBJ1-1, with 7 nucleotides matching TRBD1. The CDR3 sequence is 16 residues long. Per germline, CDR1 SGHNT and CDR2 YYREEE (reference sequence). The V segment lost 3 bases and the J segment 0 bases; nucleotides outside the gene matches: 8. DNA for the CDR3: TGTGCCAGCAGCTACCTGACAGGGTCCTTGAACACTGAAGCTTTCTTT. Protein sequence: CASSYLTGSLNTEAFF.

The chain uses TRBV3-1 (or the pseudogene TRBV3-2) and TRBJ1-1; D is undetermined. There are 14 residues in the CDR3. Germline CDR1 reads LGHDT; CDR2 reads YNNKEL (reference sequence). V shed 0 bases and J shed 2 bases, with 7 bases lying between them. The chain's CDR3 is CASSQESRNTEAFF. The CDR3 DNA sequence: TGTGCCAGCAGCCAAGAATCCAGAAACACTGAAGCTTTCTTT.

This clone was detected only a few times. The gene calls are TRBV19 and TRBJ1-5, with TRBD1 identical over 8 bases. The V segment lost 4 bases and the J segment 7 bases; nucleotides outside the gene matches: 9. The CDR3 length is 15 residues. The germline gives CDR1 LNHDA, CDR2 SQIVND (reference sequence). The CDR3 DNA sequence: TGTGCCAGTAGTACCAACCAGGGGGCGGGCCAGCCCCAGCATTTT. As protein: CASSTNQGAGQPQHF.

The chain uses TRBV4-3 and TRBJ1-5; 8 nucleotides align to TRBD1. J was trimmed by 6 bases and V by 3 bases; bases with no gene match: 7. This CDR3 has 15 residues. The germline V gene encodes CDR1 LGHNA and CDR2 YSLEER. The CDR3 loop is CASSQETGVGQPQHF. The CDR3 DNA sequence: TGCGCCAGCAGCCAGGAGACAGGGGTGGGTCAGCCCCAGCATTTT.

The DNA of the CDR3 is TGTGCCAGCCGTAAGTGGGCTACTAGCGGAGGCGAGCAGTACTTC. The encoded protein is CASRKWATSGGEQYF. The chain carries TRBV2 and TRBJ2-7; 8 bases are shared with TRBD2. Losses at the gene ends were 8 bases for V and 6 bases for J; bases not matched to a gene: 15. The CDR3 contains 15 residues. The germline CDR1 and CDR2 sequences are SNHLY and FYNNEI.

Written as DNA, the CDR3 is TGTGCCAGCAGCCAAGGTCTCGGACAGAGCTATGGCTACACCTTC. Residues: CASSQGLGQSYGYTF. This chain links TRBV3-1 (or the pseudogene TRBV3-2) with TRBJ1-2; tentatively, D is TRBD1 (6 bases). Germline V gene sequence: CDR1 LGHDT, CDR2 YNNKEL (reference sequence). V lost 1 base and J 4 bases, leaving 13 bases between the germline ends. This CDR3 comprises 15 residues.

The V and J genes are TRBV28 and TRBJ1-2; 8 bases are shared with TRBD1. The CDR3 sequence is 17 residues long. The V segment lost 5 bases and the J segment 3 bases; nucleotides outside the gene matches: 14. CDR1 and CDR2 from the germline V gene are MDHEN and SYDVKM. CDR3 in amino acids: CASSPATGAAQDYGYTF. In DNA, the CDR3 is TGTGCCAGCAGTCCAGCGACAGGGGCTGCGCAGGACTATGGCTACACCTTC.

This clone was observed a handful of times. CDR3 nucleotide sequence: TGTGCCAGCAGTGAACTCGGCGGGGCCCCAGATACGCAGTATTTT. It translates to CASSELGGAPDTQYF. J is TRBJ2-3 and V is TRBV2; D might be TRBD2 (6 bases). Trimming removed 2 bases at V and 4 bases at J, with 13 bases between. The length of the CDR3 is 15 residues. Germline values: CDR1 SNHLY, CDR2 FYNNEI.

This chain joins TRBV19 and TRBJ2-7; 9 bases match TRBD1. J lost 2 bases, V lost 6 bases, and 8 bases had no gene match. The CDR3 totals 15 residues. In germline, CDR1 is LNHDA, CDR2 SQIVND (reference sequence). In DNA, the CDR3 is TGTGCCAGTAGCTTGACAGGGGGTTTAACCTACGAGCAGTACTTC. Translated: CASSLTGGLTYEQYF. The full variable domain, in which reference TRBV19 and TRBJ2-7 provide the parts outside the CDR3, is DGGITQSPKYLFRKEGQNVTLSCEQNLNHDAMYWYRQDPGQGLRLIYYSQIVNDFQKGDIAEGYSVSREKKESFPLTVTSAQKNPTAFYLCASSLTGGLTYEQYFGPGTRLTVT.

The V and J genes are TRBV5-4 and TRBJ2-1, with 14 nucleotides matching TRBD2. After removal of 1 base from V and 3 bases from J, the junction contained 9 bases not matched to a gene. The CDR3 sequence is 19 residues long. Germline V gene sequence: CDR1 SGHNT, CDR2 YYREEE (reference sequence). CDR3 loop: CASSLIGTSGGLDYNEQFF. The DNA of the CDR3 is TGTGCCAGCAGCTTGATAGGGACTAGCGGGGGACTCGACTACAATGAGCAGTTCTTC. The entire variable domain, with the rest obtained from reference TRBV5-4 and TRBJ2-1, is as follows: ETGVTQSPTHLIKTRGQQVTLRCSSQSGHNTVSWYQQALGQGPQFIFQYYREEENGRGNFPPRFSGLQFPNYSSELNVNALELDDSALYLCASSLIGTSGGLDYNEQFFGPGTRLTVL.

This chain uses TRBV28 with TRBJ1-5; D possibly corresponds to TRBD1 (6 bases). Trimming pared 6 bases from V and 0 bases from J, leaving 18 bases between. Germline V gene data show CDR1 as MDHEN and CDR2 as SYDVKM. CDR3 length equals 17 residues. The CDR3 region is CASSPGTRMYSNQPQHF. CDR3 coding DNA: TGTGCCAGCAGCCCCGGGACACGGATGTATAGCAATCAGCCCCAGCATTTT.

V and J are TRBV12-5 and TRBJ2-7; TRBD1 aligns across 8 bases. J lost 5 bases, V lost 6 bases, and 9 bases had no gene match. The CDR3 has 14 residues. The germline V gene encodes CDR1 LGHNT and CDR2 FRNRAP. The CDR3 reads CASGTGQGLHEQYF. For the CDR3, the DNA is TGTGCTAGTGGAACCGGACAGGGCCTCCACGAGCAGTACTTC.

The V gene is TRBV4-3, the J gene TRBJ1-2, with 7 bases identical to TRBD1. This CDR3 has 16 residues. After removal of 2 bases from V and 5 bases from J, the junction contained 11 bases not matched to a gene. From germline, CDR1 is LGHNA and CDR2 YSLEER. CDR3 bases: TGCGCCAGCAGCCAATCCGGGACAGATATCCTATATGGCTACACCTTC. Residues: CASSQSGTDILYGYTF.

The chain employs TRBV6-5 and TRBJ2-7, with D uncertain. Germline lookup yields CDR1 MNHEY and CDR2 SVGAGI. Trimming removed 2 bases at V and 9 bases at J, with 17 bases between. The CDR3 has 14 residues. For the CDR3, the DNA is TGTGCCAGCAGTTACCAACAGCCCGGAAGGCGGCAGTACTTC. Translating it yields CASSYQQPGRRQYF.

J is TRBJ1-1 and V is TRBV28, with D tentatively TRBD1 (6 bases). V lost 10 bases, J lost 4 bases, and 16 bases lay in between. The CDR3 loop spans 13 amino acids. Germline loops: CDR1 MDHEN, CDR2 SYDVKM. The CDR3, as DNA: TGTGCCACCGAAGTTCCAGGGGTCACTGAAGCTTTCTTT. Its translation: CATEVPGVTEAFF.

This clone has just one count. This rearrangement joins TRBV10-3 to TRBJ2-5, with 10 bases that match TRBD1. V lost 6 bases and J lost 4; bases outside the gene matches: 8. The germline gives CDR1 ENHRY, CDR2 SYGVKD. The CDR3 spans 15 residues. The CDR3 coding sequence is TGTGCCATCAGCGGGGGACAGGGGCCAACAGAGACCCAGTACTTC. Its translation is CAISGGQGPTETQYF.

This clone was seen just once. Here the CDR3 DNA reads TGTGCCAGCAGTTACCCCAACAGGGGAACTGAAGCTTTCTTT. Its translation is CASSYPNRGTEAFF. The chain couples TRBV6-6 to TRBJ1-1; 7 nucleotides agree with TRBD1. Germline V gene data show CDR1 as MNHNY and CDR2 as SVGAGI (reference sequence). The CDR3 is made up of 14 amino acids. Unmatched junction bases numbered 5, after V lost 2 bases and J lost 5 bases.